This T cell receptor (beta chain) emerged from a study of CXCR3-negative and CXCR3-positive naive CD8 T cells (dated by TCRdb to about 2019). As for the study more broadly: About 135 million TRB reads were obtained in total, roughly 1.5 +/- 0.3 million reads per library. Data from about 12 donors, pooled across two independent experiments, went into the diversity and physicochemical repertoire analyses. The TRBV-TRBJ cluster analysis covered naive subsets from several donors and memory cells from 3 donors.

Each CD8+ T cell subset was flow-sorted in triplicate, and 300,000 or so cells per subset were placed directly into RLT lysis buffer. To keep memory contaminants out, a stringent definition of naive CD8+ T cells was applied: CD45RO-CCR7+CD27+CD95-. Using standard density gradient centrifugation, peripheral blood mononuclear cells were isolated from buffy coats. Naive CXCR3-negative and CXCR3-positive CD8+ T cells were flow-sorted on a FACSAria III. Total RNA was extracted from sorted cells with an RNeasy Mini Kit. The paper as a whole reports these results and caveats: Because CXCR3 expression was partially decreased after cryopreservation, freshly isolated PBMCs were used for most assays. TRBV-TRBJ usage was similar between naive CXCR3-negative and CXCR3-positive cells from the same donor, while memory cells showed distinct patterns. Comparably high repertoire diversity was found in both naive subsets, whereas much lower repertoire diversity was found in memory CD8+ T cells. Compared with CXCR3-negative naive cells, CXCR3-positive naive cells had TRB CDR3s with higher hydrophobicity (lower Kidera factor 4), lower energy, and higher strength and volume indices. Because surface CD5, which has been linked to self-reactivity in mice, was comparable between naive subsets, TCR interaction strength was also inferred from TRB CDR3 physicochemical properties.

Comment on this clonotype: Its cognate antigen has yet to be identified.

According to the germline V gene (reference sequence), CDR1 reads SEHNR and CDR2 reads FQNEAQ. Including the terminal cysteine and phenylalanine, the CDR3 comprises 13 residues. The protein alone is recorded here. Sequencing was performed on a NextSeq 550. The Human TCR Profiling Kit (MiLaboratory) was used to make UMI-labeled 5' RACE TRB cDNA libraries. The full amount of extracted RNA was used for cDNA synthesis, and the full amount of resulting cDNA was used for PCR amplification. Libraries were prepared in parallel using an identical number of PCR cycles. The paper's processing steps were these. With a minimum of two reads required per UMI, MIGEC and MiXCR pulled out about 50,000 +/- 10,000 unique UMI-labeled TRB cDNA molecules from each library. On average, roughly 40,000 +/- 10,000 functional in-frame TRB CDR3 nucleotide clonotypes lacking stop codons were found per library. After downsampling to 5000 UMI-labeled TRB molecules per sample, diversity metrics, including normalized Shannon-Wiener and Chao1, were computed in VDJtools. For the central five CDR3 residues, VDJtools calculated physicochemical properties weighted by clonotype size, namely interaction energy, strength, volume and Kidera factor 4. Reads reprocessed by TCRdb are summarized as one entry per CDR3 protein sequence, and DNA is absent. Here the V and J calls rest on TCRdb's processing, not on the authors' analysis. The sample's clone listing holds tens of thousands of distinct CDR3 sequences. Roughly 4.2% of the sample lies in the top ten.

The material sequenced was naive CXCR3- CD8+ T cells from blood. Read against the paper, the sample's cell subset or site label means: CD45RO-CCR7+CD27+CD95- naive CD8+ T cells lacking CXCR3 (TNR3-). The chain was built from TRBV7-9 and TRBJ1-1. This receptor was taken from a human donor in good health. Some clones in this sample may be carry-over from other donors' samples. The CDR3 here reads CASTDDSNTEAFF.